This entry concerns a single T cell receptor beta chain. Antigen specificity is unknown. Germline V gene data show CDR1 as SGHTS and CDR2 as YDEGEE. The CDR3 totals 15 residues. V was clipped by 6 bases and J by 2 bases; unmatched bases: 7. Researchers ran the PCR with 60 Vbeta and 13 Jbeta primers. The assay was immunoSEQ multiplex PCR, and TCRdb's table has in-frame clones only and misses some. The table lists under 130,000 clones, about 80% of them singletons. This sample is part of a study of cytomegalovirus exposure and HLA in healthy donors. The study, taken as a whole, reports: Data from an earlier analysis indicated that most TCR beta V segments were productive either about 90% or about 30% of the time.

The TCR was taken from a man in his forties or fifties in good health and CMV-seropositive. The rearrangement links TRBV5-8 to TRBJ2-5; 10 nucleotides align to TRBD1. Sequenced: PBMCs. CDR3 coding DNA: TGTGCCAGCAACAGTGACAGGGGGCGTCAAGAGACCCAGTACTTC. It is translated as CASNSDRGRQETQYF. The full variable domain, in which reference TRBV5-8 and TRBJ2-5 provide the parts outside the CDR3, is EAGVTQSPTHLIKTRGQQATLRCSPISGHTSVYWYQQALGLGLQFLLWYDEGEERNRGNFPPRFSGRQFPNYSSELNVNALELEDSALYLCASNSDRGRQETQYFGPGTRLLVL.